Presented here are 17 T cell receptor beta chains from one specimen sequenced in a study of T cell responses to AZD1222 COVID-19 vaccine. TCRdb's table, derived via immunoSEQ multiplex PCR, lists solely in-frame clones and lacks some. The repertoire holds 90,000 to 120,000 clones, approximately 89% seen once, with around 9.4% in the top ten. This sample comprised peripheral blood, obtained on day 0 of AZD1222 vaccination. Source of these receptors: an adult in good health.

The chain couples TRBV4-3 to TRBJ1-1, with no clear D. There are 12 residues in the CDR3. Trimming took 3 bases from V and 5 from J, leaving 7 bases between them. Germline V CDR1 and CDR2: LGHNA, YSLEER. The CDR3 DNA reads TGCGCCAGCAGCCAGGGGAGGACTGAAGCTTTCTTT. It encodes CASSQGRTEAFF.

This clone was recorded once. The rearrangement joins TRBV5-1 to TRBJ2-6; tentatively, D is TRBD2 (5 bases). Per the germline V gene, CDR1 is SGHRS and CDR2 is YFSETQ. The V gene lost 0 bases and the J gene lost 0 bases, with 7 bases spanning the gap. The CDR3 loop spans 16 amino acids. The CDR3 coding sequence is TGCGCCAGCAGCTTGGCCCGGGGCTCTGGGGCCAACGTCCTGACTTTC. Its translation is CASSLARGSGANVLTF.

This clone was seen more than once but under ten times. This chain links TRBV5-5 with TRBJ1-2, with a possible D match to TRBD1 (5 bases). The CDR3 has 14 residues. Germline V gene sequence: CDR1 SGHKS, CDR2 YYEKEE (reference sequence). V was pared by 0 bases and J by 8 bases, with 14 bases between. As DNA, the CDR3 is TGTGCCAGCAGCTTGGCGGCTCGACAGATCGGCTACACCTTC. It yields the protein CASSLAARQIGYTF.

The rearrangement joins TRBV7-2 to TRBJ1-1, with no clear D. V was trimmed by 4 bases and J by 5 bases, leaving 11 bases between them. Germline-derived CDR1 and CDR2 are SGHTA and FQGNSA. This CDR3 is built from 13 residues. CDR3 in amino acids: CASSSQSSTEAFF. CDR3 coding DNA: TGTGCCAGCAGCTCTCAGTCCTCTACTGAAGCTTTCTTT.

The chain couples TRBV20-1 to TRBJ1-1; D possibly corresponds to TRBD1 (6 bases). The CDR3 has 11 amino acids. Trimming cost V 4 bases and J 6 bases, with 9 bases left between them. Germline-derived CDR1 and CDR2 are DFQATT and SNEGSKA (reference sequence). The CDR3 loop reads CSAKRGAEAFF. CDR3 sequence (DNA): TGCAGTGCTAAAAGGGGGGCTGAAGCTTTCTTT.

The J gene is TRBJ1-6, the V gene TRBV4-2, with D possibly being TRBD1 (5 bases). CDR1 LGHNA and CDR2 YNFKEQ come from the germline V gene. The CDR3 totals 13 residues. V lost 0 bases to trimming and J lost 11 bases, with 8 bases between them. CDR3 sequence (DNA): TGTGCCAGCAGCCAAGATGGGGGAACACCCCTCCACTTT. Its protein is CASSQDGGTPLHF.

CDR3 nucleotides: TGTGCCAGCAGCCTACGGTCTGGCTACACCTTC. Translating gives CASSLRSGYTF. The rearrangement joins TRBV6-2 or TRBV6-3 to TRBJ1-2; D unresolved. The ends were cut back, 6 bases at V and 7 bases at J, with 9 bases in the middle. The CDR3 is 11 amino acids. Per the germline V gene, CDR1 is MNHEY and CDR2 is SVGEGT.

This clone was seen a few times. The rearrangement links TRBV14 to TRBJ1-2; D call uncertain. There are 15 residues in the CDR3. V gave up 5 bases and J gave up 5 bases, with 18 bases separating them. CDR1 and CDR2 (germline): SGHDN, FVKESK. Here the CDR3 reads CASSSEMGKWYGYTF. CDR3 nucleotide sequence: TGTGCCAGCAGCTCCGAAATGGGAAAATGGTATGGCTACACCTTC.

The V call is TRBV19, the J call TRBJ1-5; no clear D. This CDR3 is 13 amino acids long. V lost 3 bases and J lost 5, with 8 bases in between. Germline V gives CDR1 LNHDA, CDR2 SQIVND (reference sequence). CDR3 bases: TGTGCCAGTAGTATGTCGGGCTATCAGCCCCAGCATTTT. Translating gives CASSMSGYQPQHF.

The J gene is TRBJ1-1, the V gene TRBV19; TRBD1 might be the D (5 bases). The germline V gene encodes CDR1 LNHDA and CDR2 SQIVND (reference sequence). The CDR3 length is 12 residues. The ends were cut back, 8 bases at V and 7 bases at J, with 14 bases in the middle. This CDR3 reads CASRQGVDEAFF. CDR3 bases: TGTGCCAGTCGGCAGGGCGTTGATGAAGCTTTCTTT.

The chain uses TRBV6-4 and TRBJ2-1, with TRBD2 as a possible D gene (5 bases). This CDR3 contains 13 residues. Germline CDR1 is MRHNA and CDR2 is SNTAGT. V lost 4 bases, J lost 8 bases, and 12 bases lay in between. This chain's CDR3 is CASSVSGRDEQFF. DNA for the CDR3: TGTGCCAGCAGTGTAAGCGGTCGGGATGAGCAGTTCTTC.

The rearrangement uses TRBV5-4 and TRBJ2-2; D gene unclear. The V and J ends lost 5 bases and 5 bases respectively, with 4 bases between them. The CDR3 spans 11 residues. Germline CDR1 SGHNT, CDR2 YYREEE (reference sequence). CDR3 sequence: CASSSTGELFF. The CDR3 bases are TGTGCCAGCAGTTCAACCGGGGAGCTGTTTTTT.

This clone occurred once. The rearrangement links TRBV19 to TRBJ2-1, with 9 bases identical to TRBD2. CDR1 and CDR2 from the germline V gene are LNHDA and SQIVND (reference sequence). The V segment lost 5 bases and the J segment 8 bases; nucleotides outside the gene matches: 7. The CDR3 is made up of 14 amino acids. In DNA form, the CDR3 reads TGTGCCAGTAGTCTACCGGGACTAGCTTATGAGCAGTTCTTC. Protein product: CASSLPGLAYEQFF. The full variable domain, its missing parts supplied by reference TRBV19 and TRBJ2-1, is DGGITQSPKYLFRKEGQNVTLSCEQNLNHDAMYWYRQDPGQGLRLIYYSQIVNDFQKGDIAEGYSVSREKKESFPLTVTSAQKNPTAFYLCASSLPGLAYEQFFGPGTRLTVL.

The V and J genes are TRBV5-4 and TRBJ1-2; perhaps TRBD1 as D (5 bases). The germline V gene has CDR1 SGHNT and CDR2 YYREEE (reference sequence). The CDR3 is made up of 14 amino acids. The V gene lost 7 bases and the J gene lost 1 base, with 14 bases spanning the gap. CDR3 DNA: TGTGCCAGCGGGACTGAGCCGAATAACTATGGCTACACCTTC. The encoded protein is CASGTEPNNYGYTF.

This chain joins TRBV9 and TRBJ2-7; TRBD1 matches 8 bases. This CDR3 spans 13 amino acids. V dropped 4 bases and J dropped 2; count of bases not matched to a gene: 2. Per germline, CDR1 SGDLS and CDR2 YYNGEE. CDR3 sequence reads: CASSRQGPYEQYF. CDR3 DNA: TGTGCCAGCAGCCGACAGGGGCCCTACGAGCAGTACTTC.

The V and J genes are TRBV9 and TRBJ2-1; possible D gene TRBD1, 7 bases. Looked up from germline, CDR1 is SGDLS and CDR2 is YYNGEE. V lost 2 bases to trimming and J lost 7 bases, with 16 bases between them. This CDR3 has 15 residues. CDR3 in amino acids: CASSVGQGGVNEQFF. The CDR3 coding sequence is TGTGCCAGCAGCGTGGGGCAGGGGGGAGTAAATGAGCAGTTCTTC.

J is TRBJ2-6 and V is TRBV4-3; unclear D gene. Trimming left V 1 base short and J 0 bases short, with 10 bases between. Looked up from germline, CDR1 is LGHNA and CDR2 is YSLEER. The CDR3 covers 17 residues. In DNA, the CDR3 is TGCGCCAGCAGCCAAGCTTTCCAGCACTCTGGGGCCAACGTCCTGACTTTC. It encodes CASSQAFQHSGANVLTF.